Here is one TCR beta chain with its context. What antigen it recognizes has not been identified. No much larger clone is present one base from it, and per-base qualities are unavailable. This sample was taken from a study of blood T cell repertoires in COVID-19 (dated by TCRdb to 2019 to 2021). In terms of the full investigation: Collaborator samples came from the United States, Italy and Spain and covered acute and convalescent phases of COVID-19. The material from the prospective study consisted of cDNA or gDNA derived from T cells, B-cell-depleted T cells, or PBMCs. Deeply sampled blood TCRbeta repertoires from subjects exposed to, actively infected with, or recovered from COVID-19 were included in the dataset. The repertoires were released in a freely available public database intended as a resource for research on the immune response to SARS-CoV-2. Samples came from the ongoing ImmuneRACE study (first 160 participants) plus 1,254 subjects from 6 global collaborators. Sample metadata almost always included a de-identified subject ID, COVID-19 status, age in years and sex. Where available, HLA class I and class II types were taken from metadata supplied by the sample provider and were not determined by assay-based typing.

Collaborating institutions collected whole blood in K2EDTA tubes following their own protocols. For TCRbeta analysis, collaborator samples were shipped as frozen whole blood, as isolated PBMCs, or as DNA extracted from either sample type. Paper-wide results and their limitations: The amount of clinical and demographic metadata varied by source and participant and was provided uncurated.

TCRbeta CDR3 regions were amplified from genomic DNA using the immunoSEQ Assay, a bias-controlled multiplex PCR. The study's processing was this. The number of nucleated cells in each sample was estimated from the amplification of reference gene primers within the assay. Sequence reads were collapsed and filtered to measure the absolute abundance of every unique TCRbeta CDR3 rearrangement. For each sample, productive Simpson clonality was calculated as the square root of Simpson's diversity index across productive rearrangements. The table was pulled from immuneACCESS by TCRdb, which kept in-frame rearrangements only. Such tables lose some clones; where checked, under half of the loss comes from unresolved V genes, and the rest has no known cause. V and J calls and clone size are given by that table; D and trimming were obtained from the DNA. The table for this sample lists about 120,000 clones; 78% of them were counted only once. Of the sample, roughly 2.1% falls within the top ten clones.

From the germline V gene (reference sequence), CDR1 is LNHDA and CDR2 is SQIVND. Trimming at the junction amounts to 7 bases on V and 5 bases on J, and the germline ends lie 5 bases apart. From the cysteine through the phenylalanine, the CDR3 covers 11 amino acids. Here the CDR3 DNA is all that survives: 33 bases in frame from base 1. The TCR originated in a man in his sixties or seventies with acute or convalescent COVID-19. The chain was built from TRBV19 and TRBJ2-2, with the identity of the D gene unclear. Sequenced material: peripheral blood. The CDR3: CASIQTGELFF. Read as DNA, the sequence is TGTGCCAGTATCCAAACCGGGGAGCTGTTTTTT. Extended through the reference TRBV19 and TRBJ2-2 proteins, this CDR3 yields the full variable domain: DGGITQSPKYLFRKEGQNVTLSCEQNLNHDAMYWYRQDPGQGLRLIYYSQIVNDFQKGDIAEGYSVSREKKESFPLTVTSAQKNPTAFYLCASIQTGELFFGEGSRLTVL.